These 28 T cell receptor beta chains were sequenced from one sample in a study of T-cell memory formation after mild COVID-19. One entry per CDR3 protein results from TCRdb running MiXCR on the 5' RACE reads. The table has 100,000 to 120,000 distinct CDR3 sequences, 15% to 20% seen once; the top ten hold around 5.5%. Material for sequencing was PBMCs or a T cell subset sorted from them (not recorded which). Source of these receptors: a man aged 18-30 years who had mild COVID-19 (a few samples of this study predate the infection). Cell type and time point are not known.

This clonotype has at least ten counts. This rearrangement joins TRBV18 to TRBJ2-3, with 8 bases identical to TRBD2. The germline CDR1 and CDR2 sequences are KGHSH and LQKENI. After removal of 3 bases from V and 6 bases from J, the junction contained 11 bases not matched to a gene. The CDR3 is made up of 16 amino acids. DNA for the CDR3: TGTGCCAGCTCACCGATTCGGGGGGGGGCCTCCGATACGCAGTATTTT. This translates into CASSPIRGGASDTQYF.

The chain employs TRBV2 and TRBJ2-2; 9 nucleotides align to TRBD2. The CDR3 extends over 16 amino acids. The germline V gene encodes CDR1 SNHLY and CDR2 FYNNEI. V was clipped by 6 bases and J by 7 bases; unmatched bases: 12. The CDR3 here is CASRLEGLAFHGELFF. CDR3 sequence (DNA): TGTGCCAGCAGACTAGAGGGACTAGCCTTCCACGGGGAGCTGTTTTTT.

The chain uses TRBV6-8 and TRBJ1-2; 7 bases line up with TRBD1. The V segment lost 5 bases and the J segment 9 bases; nucleotides outside the gene matches: 24. The length of the CDR3 is 18 residues. CDR1 is MNHGY, CDR2 SAAAGT, per germline. In DNA, the CDR3 is TGTGCCAGCAGTCGACCAGTTTTGACAGGGCCCGCCAATTTGAGCTACACCTTC. Translated: CASSRPVLTGPANLSYTF.

The genes are TRBV7-2 and TRBJ2-3; TRBD1 or TRBD2 may be the D gene (5 bases each). V dropped 4 bases and J dropped 2 bases, with 7 bases sitting between them. CDR3 length: 13 amino acids. The germline V gene has CDR1 SGHTA and CDR2 FQGNSA. The CDR3 DNA follows: TGTGCCAGCAGCTGGGACCACACAGATACGCAGTATTTT. It specifies CASSWDHTDTQYF.

This clonotype has a handful of counts. This CDR3 is CATSWRTGQETQYF. The CDR3 DNA is TGTGCCACCAGCTGGAGGACAGGGCAAGAGACCCAGTACTTC. The rearrangement links TRBV15 to TRBJ2-5, with 8 bases fitting TRBD1. V was clipped by 5 bases and J by 2 bases; unmatched bases: 4. This CDR3 contains 14 residues. Germline CDR1 reads LNHNV; CDR2 reads YYDKDF (reference sequence).

The rearrangement joins TRBV12-3 or TRBV12-4 to TRBJ2-5; D possibly matches TRBD1 or TRBD2 (5 bases each). The CDR3 totals 13 residues. Trimming left V 0 bases short and J 5 bases short, with 7 bases between. CDR3 in DNA: TGTGCCAGCAGTTTAGCGGGGGTGGAGACCCAGTACTTC. Amino acid sequence: CASSLAGVETQYF.

The chain combines TRBV2 with TRBJ2-5; D possibly corresponds to TRBD2 (6 bases). The germline gives CDR1 SNHLY, CDR2 FYNNEI. The CDR3 sequence is 13 residues long. V lost 5 bases to trimming and J lost 7 bases, with 14 bases between them. The CDR3 is CASSSHDGGTQYF. CDR3 in DNA: TGTGCCAGCAGTTCCCACGACGGGGGGACCCAGTACTTC.

This clonotype was seen only once. This chain links TRBV27 with TRBJ1-4; D ambiguous. This CDR3 comprises 14 residues. Germline V CDR1 and CDR2: MNHEY, SMNVEV (reference sequence). V was trimmed by 2 bases and J by 5 bases, leaving 9 bases between them. CDR3 coding DNA: TGTGCCAGCAGTTTAATGGCCTTCAATGAAAAACTGTTTTTT. Translation: CASSLMAFNEKLFF.

The chain recombines TRBV6-5 with TRBJ2-4; D might be TRBD1 or TRBD2, each matching 6 bases. The V gene's germline CDR1 is MNHEY and CDR2 SVGAGI. The germline V and J ends were trimmed by 2 bases and 6 bases, with 11 bases remaining between them. This CDR3 region has 14 residues. The CDR3 sequence is CASSYPGAGNIQYF. DNA for the CDR3: TGTGCCAGCAGTTACCCGGGGGCCGGAAACATTCAGTACTTC.

This clonotype has more than one count but fewer than ten. The chain recombines TRBV6-1 with TRBJ2-7; D is ambiguous. Trimming shortened V by 5 bases and J by 2 bases, and 7 bases separated the two germline ends. Looked up from germline, CDR1 is MNHNS and CDR2 is SASEGT. The CDR3 is 12 residues long. In nucleotides, the CDR3 is TGTGCCAGCAGTCCAGTCGCCTACGAGCAGTACTTC. Translation: CASSPVAYEQYF.

This sequence joins TRBV30 and TRBJ2-4; possibly TRBD2 for D (6 bases). V was shortened by 8 bases and J by 9 bases, with 20 bases between the two germline ends. The germline CDR1 and CDR2 sequences are GTSNPN and SVGIG (reference sequence). The CDR3 extends over 13 amino acids. The CDR3 coding sequence is TGTGCCGGAAGGACCCGGGACTCCCTCATTCAGTACTTC. Its protein product is CAGRTRDSLIQYF. Complete variable domain (other parts from reference TRBV30 and TRBJ2-4): SQTIHQWPATLVQPVGSPLSLECTVEGTSNPNLYWYRQAAGRGLQLLFYSVGIGQISSEVPQNLSASRPQDRQFILSSKKLLLSDSGFYLCAGRTRDSLIQYFGAGTRLSVL.

This clonotype was seen a handful of times. This rearrangement joins TRBV7-9 to TRBJ1-1; TRBD1 is a possible D gene (6 bases). V lost 5 bases and J 6 bases, leaving 16 bases between the germline ends. In germline, CDR1 is SEHNR, CDR2 FQNEAQ (reference sequence). This CDR3 has 14 residues. The CDR3 here is CASSSRGQGSEAFF. The CDR3 nucleotides are TGTGCCAGCAGCAGCCGGGGGCAAGGCTCTGAAGCTTTCTTT.

A few counts support this clonotype. The chain employs TRBV7-6 and TRBJ2-2; 11 bases align to TRBD2. After removal of 1 base from V and 0 bases from J, the junction contained 4 bases not matched to a gene. Germline V gives CDR1 SGHVS, CDR2 FNYEAQ. This CDR3 has 18 amino acids. The CDR3 is CASSLELAGATNTGELFF. The CDR3 nucleotides read TGTGCCAGCAGCTTAGAACTAGCGGGGGCTACGAACACCGGGGAGCTGTTTTTT.

This clonotype was counted only a few times. Here the CDR3 DNA reads TGTGCCAGCAGCTTGGCTCGGGCCTCCTATGGCTACACCTTC. Its translation is CASSLARASYGYTF. This chain uses TRBV7-2 with TRBJ1-2; D not resolved. Germline loops: CDR1 SGHTA, CDR2 FQGNSA. The ends were cut back, 3 bases at V and 4 bases at J, with 12 bases in the middle. The CDR3 runs 14 residues.

This clonotype was recorded many times. V and J are TRBV15 and TRBJ2-7; D is uncertain. With 3 bases removed from V and 0 bases from J, the gap between germline ends came to 15 bases. Per the germline V gene, CDR1 is LNHNV and CDR2 is YYDKDF (reference sequence). The CDR3 runs to 16 residues. CDR3 in amino acids: CATSRLSRSGSYEQYF. The CDR3, as DNA: TGTGCCACCAGCAGGTTGAGCAGGTCGGGCTCCTACGAGCAGTACTTC.

V gene TRBV4-1 combines with J gene TRBJ2-5, with D possibly TRBD2 on 5 matching bases. V gave up 3 bases and J gave up 0 bases, with 8 bases separating them. The CDR3 consists of 14 residues. Germline-derived CDR1 and CDR2 are MGHRA and YSYEKL. CDR3 protein: CASSHDYNQETQYF. The CDR3 nucleotides are TGCGCCAGCAGCCACGACTATAACCAAGAGACCCAGTACTTC.

In its sample, this clonotype was seen a few times. This chain joins TRBV12-3 or TRBV12-4 and TRBJ2-3, with D possibly being TRBD1 (6 bases). The CDR3 length is 14 residues. V was clipped by 0 bases and J by 5 bases, with 9 bases between them. As DNA, the CDR3 is TGTGCCAGCAGTTTAGCCCCAGGGGAAGATACGCAGTATTTT. Amino acids: CASSLAPGEDTQYF.

This chain links TRBV27 with TRBJ2-2; no clear D. CDR1 and CDR2 from the germline V gene are MNHEY and SMNVEV (reference sequence). CDR3 length: 14 amino acids. Trimming left V 3 bases short and J 5 bases short, with 10 bases between. The CDR3 region has the DNA TGTGCCAGCAGTTTTTCCGGAATGACCGGGGAGCTGTTTTTT. Protein: CASSFSGMTGELFF.

This clonotype showed up just a few times. This chain uses TRBV5-1 with TRBJ2-5; 7 bases are shared with TRBD2. The V and J ends lost 4 bases and 6 bases, in that order; junction bases with no gene match: 18. Germline values: CDR1 SGHRS, CDR2 YFSETQ. CDR3 size: 17 residues. The CDR3 nucleotides are TGCGCCAGCAGCGACGGAGTACTAGCGCAAGCCCTTAAGACCCAGTACTTC. Encoded protein: CASSDGVLAQALKTQYF.

The rearrangement joins TRBV10-3 to TRBJ2-7; 7 bases line up with TRBD1. The junction had 6 bases not matched to a gene; V was cut back by 8 bases and J by 2 bases. This CDR3 comprises 13 residues. Germline lookup yields CDR1 ENHRY and CDR2 SYGVKD. Here the CDR3 reads CAIRTGDAYEQYF. In nucleotides, the CDR3 is TGTGCCATCCGGACAGGCGACGCCTACGAGCAGTACTTC.

The gene calls are TRBV12-3 or TRBV12-4 and TRBJ1-5; the D is unclear. Trimming stripped 6 bases from V and 1 base from J, with 13 bases between. The CDR3 is 15 residues long. CDR3 sequence reads: CASRRTVGSNQPQHF. In DNA form, the CDR3 reads TGTGCCAGCAGAAGGACGGTGGGGAGCAATCAGCCCCAGCATTTT.

The chain is built from TRBV19 and TRBJ1-3; the D gene is possibly TRBD1 (6 bases). The CDR3 contains 15 residues. Deletions cut 5 bases from V and 3 bases from J, with 14 bases between. The germline V gene has CDR1 LNHDA and CDR2 SQIVND (reference sequence). CDR3: CASSAGQSFGNTIYF. The CDR3 nucleotides read TGTGCCAGTAGTGCCGGACAGTCCTTTGGAAACACCATATATTTT. Full variable domain (outside the CDR3, taken from reference TRBV19 and TRBJ1-3): DGGITQSPKYLFRKEGQNVTLSCEQNLNHDAMYWYRQDPGQGLRLIYYSQIVNDFQKGDIAEGYSVSREKKESFPLTVTSAQKNPTAFYLCASSAGQSFGNTIYFGEGSWLTVV.

This clonotype was seen more than once but under ten times. The rearrangement uses TRBV10-2 and TRBJ2-3, with 8 bases lining up with TRBD2. Germline V gene sequence: CDR1 WSHSY, CDR2 SAAADI. CDR3 size: 17 residues. Trimming took 3 bases from V and 1 from J; bases not matched to a gene: 9. CDR3 protein: CASSELVRRGGTDTQYF. Written as DNA, the CDR3 is TGCGCCAGCAGTGAACTGGTTCGGCGGGGGGGCACAGATACGCAGTATTTT.

A note on this clonotype: Sequence at one end of the junction differs from germline and may be a read error. This chain's CDR3 is CASSVELGRPGTLNF. The DNA of the CDR3 is TGTGCCAGCAGCGTAGAGCTTGGCAGGCCAGGGACCCTCAACTTT. The chain links TRBV9 to TRBJ1-6; tentative D call: TRBD1 (5 bases). Germline V gene data show CDR1 as SGDLS and CDR2 as YYNGEE. The CDR3 runs to 15 residues.

This clonotype turned up a few times. The chain couples TRBV6-2 or TRBV6-3 to TRBJ2-1, with D perhaps TRBD1 (6 bases). The CDR3 has 13 amino acids. Germline values: CDR1 MNHEY, CDR2 SVGEGT. The V end lost 6 bases, the J end lost 7 bases, and 13 bases lay between the germline ends. CDR3: CASRQTGSNEQFF. CDR3 sequence (DNA): TGTGCCAGCAGGCAAACAGGGTCTAATGAGCAGTTCTTC.

This clonotype was recorded at least ten times. This rearrangement joins TRBV5-1 to TRBJ1-5; 9 nucleotides align to TRBD1. CDR1 and CDR2 (germline): SGHRS, YFSETQ. V shed 4 bases, J shed 5 bases, and the junction held 7 bases outside the gene matches. This CDR3 spans 15 amino acids. The CDR3 region is CASSGGQGIYQPQHF. The DNA for the CDR3 is TGCGCCAGCAGCGGTGGACAGGGGATTTATCAGCCCCAGCATTTT.

This clonotype was seen a handful of times. This chain connects TRBV7-6 to TRBJ1-1; D is undetermined. The CDR3 runs 15 residues. Trimming stripped 4 bases from V and 1 base from J, with 13 bases between. CDR1 and CDR2 (germline): SGHVS, FNYEAQ. Written as DNA, the CDR3 is TGTGCCAGCAGCTCACTTGACGGGTCGAACACTGAAGCTTTCTTT. Amino acid sequence: CASSSLDGSNTEAFF.

This chain uses TRBV4-3 with TRBJ1-5; possibly TRBD1 for D (5 bases). This CDR3 has 17 residues. The V gene lost 2 bases and the J gene lost 0 bases, with 14 bases spanning the gap. The V gene's germline CDR1 is LGHNA and CDR2 YSLEER. The CDR3 nucleotides are TGCGCCAGCAGCCAATTCCGGACAACGGATAGCAATCAGCCCCAGCATTTT. Translating it yields CASSQFRTTDSNQPQHF.